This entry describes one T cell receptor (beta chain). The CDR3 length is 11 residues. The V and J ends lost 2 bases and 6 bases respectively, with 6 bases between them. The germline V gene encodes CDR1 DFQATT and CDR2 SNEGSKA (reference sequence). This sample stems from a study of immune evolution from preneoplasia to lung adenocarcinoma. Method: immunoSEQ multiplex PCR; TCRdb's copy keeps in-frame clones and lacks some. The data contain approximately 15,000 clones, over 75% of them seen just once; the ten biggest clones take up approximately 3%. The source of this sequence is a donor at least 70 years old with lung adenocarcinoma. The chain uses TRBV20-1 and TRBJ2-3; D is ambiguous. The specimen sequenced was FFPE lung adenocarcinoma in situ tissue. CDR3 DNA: TGCAGTGCTAGACCTATGGATACGCAGTATTTT. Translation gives CSARPMDTQYF.